Each of the 3 T cell receptor beta chains below was sequenced from the same sample in a study of cytomegalovirus exposure and HLA in healthy donors. Amplification used 60 Vbeta primers and 13 Jbeta primers. Measured with immunoSEQ multiplex PCR; TCRdb has only the in-frame clones, and not every one. The sample yields 75,000 to 95,000 clones, 70% to 80% seen once. The specimen sequenced was PBMCs. Receptors were obtained from a human donor in good health.

For the CDR3, the DNA is TGCAGCGTTGCAGCAGGGCTGAACACTGAAGCTTTCTTT. Protein sequence: CSVAAGLNTEAFF. This sequence joins TRBV29-1 and TRBJ1-1, with D maybe TRBD1 (5 bases). Germline CDR1 is SQVTM and CDR2 is ANQGSEA. Trimming pared 4 bases from V and 0 bases from J, leaving 9 bases between. The CDR3 length is 13 residues.

The chain recombines TRBV7-8 with TRBJ1-1, with a weak D call TRBD1 (5 bases). From germline, CDR1 is SGHVS and CDR2 FQNEAQ. V was shortened by 4 bases and J by 0 bases, with 12 bases between the two germline ends. The CDR3 is 15 residues long. CDR3 protein: CASSSYRTMNTEAFF. As DNA, the CDR3 is TGTGCCAGCAGCTCATACAGGACAATGAACACTGAAGCTTTCTTT.

The chain recombines TRBV18 with TRBJ1-4, with 9 bases fitting TRBD1. The germline CDR1 and CDR2 sequences are KGHSH and LQKENI. The CDR3 is 13 residues long. Germline trimming cut 8 bases from V and 7 bases from J; bases unmatched to any gene: 5. The CDR3 here is CASATGGVEKLFF. CDR3 coding DNA: TGTGCCAGCGCAACAGGGGGCGTTGAAAAACTGTTTTTT.